Listed below are T cell receptor beta chains from one sample, sequenced in a study of radiation and T cells in renal cell carcinoma. Here immunoSEQ multiplex PCR was the method, and the copy in TCRdb shows in-frame clones only, minus some. This sample has around 80,000 clones, with 82% found just once. This specimen consisted of blood, obtained from a patient whose treatment included radiotherapy and nephrectomy. The origin of the receptors is a man in his sixties with renal cell carcinoma. The conserved cysteine and the conserved F or W are not part of the CDR3 here.

j_gene	v_gene	len	CDR3aa
TRBJ2-5	TRBV25-1	10	ASTWGAETQY
TRBJ2-3	TRBV6-6	14	ASSRLAGVGTDTQY
TRBJ2-7	TRBV5-1	14	ASSLDGSGPPYEQY
TRBJ1-1	TRBV7-3	11	ASSWTGDTEAF
TRBJ2-3	TRBV5-1	14	ASSLEAGLAGDTQY
TRBJ2-2	TRBV6-6	11	ASSLREGGELF
TRBJ2-3	TRBV18	14	ASSPVLAESTDTQY
TRBJ2-7	TRBV28	12	ASSFGWRAYEQY
TRBJ1-1	TRBV28	11	ASSLRRNTEAF
TRBJ2-1	TRBV5-4	12	ASSQGHSYNEQF
TRBJ1-1	TRBV6-1	12	ASSELWGNTEAF
TRBJ1-1	TRBV6-6	12	ASSYSQGDTEAF
TRBJ2-7	TRBV28	11	ASRVGTDYEQY
TRBJ2-7	TRBV5-1	13	ASSLADRSSYEQY
TRBJ2-3	TRBV10-3	14	AISESLSRSTDTQY
TRBJ1-2	TRBV27	13	ASRPGGFVEYGYT
TRBJ2-1	TRBV5-5	15	ASSYRTGGSSYNEQF
TRBJ2-1	TRBV18	11	ASSPKRENEQF
TRBJ2-3	TRBV6-1	13	ASSRAGGSTDTQY
TRBJ1-3	TRBV7-2	13	ASRPTGAGGNTIY
TRBJ2-1	TRBV18	13	ASSPPGEEYNEQF
TRBJ1-1	TRBV10-3	14	AISGGTGAVNTEAF
TRBJ2-7	TRBV7-2	12	ASSAQRQMGEQY
TRBJ2-1	TRBV27	12	ASSVRPSYNEQF
TRBJ2-5	TRBV11-3	12	ASSFTGGGETQY
TRBJ1-4	TRBV6-1	13	ASSEGGDSYEKLF
TRBJ2-7	TRBV7-9	10	ASSLPGYEQY
TRBJ2-1	TRBV7-9	14	ASSLARGGASDEQF
TRBJ2-1	TRBV5-4	15	ASSLAPTSGAGNEQF
TRBJ2-2	TRBV15	14	ATSRSPTSAGGELF
TRBJ1-2	TRBV7-9	11	ASSPSQGFGYT
TRBJ2-5	TRBV19	16	ASSIGVEGRQGQETQY
TRBJ2-7	TRBV19	11	ASSQGQEGEQY
TRBJ2-1	TRBV9	13	ASSEAGVKSNEQF
TRBJ2-5	TRBV28	14	ASSEALGGDRETQY
TRBJ2-3	TRBV29-1	12	SGGLGIGTDTQY
TRBJ2-1	TRBV7-2	16	ASSPQSRAGWGVDEQF
TRBJ2-6	TRBV21-1	14	ASSGPQGTGANVLT
TRBJ2-1	TRBV10-1	12	ASSLGQGYNEQF
TRBJ2-1	TRBV11-3	13	ASSLDDDHYNEQF
TRBJ1-1	TRBV5-1	13	ASSDWRTGNTEAF
TRBJ2-1	TRBV20-1	9	SARAGAEQF
TRBJ2-7	TRBV6-6	13	ASDPKTGPFYEQY
TRBJ2-5	TRBV5-1	15	ASSQGLAGGVEETQY
TRBJ2-3	TRBV29-1	12	SVFRTFSTDTQY
TRBJ1-5	TRBV2	13	ASRGDSYGNQPQH
TRBJ1-4	TRBV18	14	ASSPLTGGSGEKLF
TRBJ2-5	TRBV19	11	ASSSSGQETQY
TRBJ1-2	TRBV18	10	ASSSLSYGYT
TRBJ2-3	TRBV7-7	13	ASSPGLADTDTQY
TRBJ2-2	TRBV7-2	14	ASSLGAGRGTGELF
TRBJ2-2	TRBV5-7	16	ASSPDRGGGSGTGELF
TRBJ2-2	TRBV6-1	13	ASTKGRERTGELF